A selection of T cell receptor beta chains follows, all from one sample in a study of blood T cell repertoires in COVID-19. Some clones are missing from TCRdb's copy, which holds only in-frame ones; the method was immunoSEQ multiplex PCR. The data contain 400,000 or so clones, 75% to 90% of them singletons. Material: peripheral blood. The receptor source for this set is a woman in her thirties or forties with COVID-19, enrolled during active disease. Both conserved end residues are part of each CDR3. Fields, in order: CDR3 length, V gene, J gene, CDR3 protein.

>15|TRBV3-1/TRBV3-2|TRBJ2-3
CASKSRTGPGLTQYF
>14|TRBV27|TRBJ2-7
CASKVMGAQDEQYF
>14|TRBV25-1|TRBJ1-2
CASRGTGDAYGYTF
>15|TRBV4-1|TRBJ2-7
CASSQDSRGGYEQYF
>11|TRBV29-1|TRBJ1-1
CSGYRETEAFF
>15|TRBV9|TRBJ1-1
CASSVGVLRNTEAFF
>13|TRBV5-1|TRBJ1-5
CASSLNGNQPQHF
>15|TRBV7-2|TRBJ1-1
CASSWIEGGYTEAFF
>14|TRBV10-3|TRBJ1-3
CAINTGGQYGTIYF
>13|TRBV5-8|TRBJ2-7
CAGSLAESYEQYF
>16|TRBV7-2|TRBJ1-2
CASSSQTAGYGYGYTF
>17|TRBV10-3|TRBJ2-7
CAISAGTSGSLAYEQYF